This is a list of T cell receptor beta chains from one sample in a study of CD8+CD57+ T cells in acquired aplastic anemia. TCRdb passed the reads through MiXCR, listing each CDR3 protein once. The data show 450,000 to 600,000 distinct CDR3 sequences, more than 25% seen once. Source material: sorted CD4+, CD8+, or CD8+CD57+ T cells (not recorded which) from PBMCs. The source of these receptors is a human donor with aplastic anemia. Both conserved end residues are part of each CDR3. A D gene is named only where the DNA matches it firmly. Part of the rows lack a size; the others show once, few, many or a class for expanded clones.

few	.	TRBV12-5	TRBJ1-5	CASGLVIGGKSNQPQHF	TGTGCTAGTGGTTTGGTAATCGGGGGCAAGAGCAATCAGCCCCAGCATTTT
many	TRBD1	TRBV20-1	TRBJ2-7	CSARDRGKGEQYF	TGCAGTGCAAGGGACAGGGGGAAAGGCGAGCAGTACTTC
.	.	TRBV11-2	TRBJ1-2	CASSLVKGPVLYGYTF	TGTGCCAGCAGCTTAGTTAAAGGACCTGTATTATATGGCTACACCTTC
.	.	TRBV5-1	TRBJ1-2	CASSLTRTPNYGHTF	TGCGCCAGCAGCTTGACCCGGACTCCTAACTATGGCCACACCTTC
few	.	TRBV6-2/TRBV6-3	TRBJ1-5	CASGQDSNQPQHF	TGTGCCAGTGGGCAGGATAGCAATCAGCCCCAGCATTTT
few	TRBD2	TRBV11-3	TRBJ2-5	CASSFVSGRAKETQYF	TGTGCCAGCAGCTTTGTGAGCGGGAGGGCCAAAGAGACCCAGTACTTC
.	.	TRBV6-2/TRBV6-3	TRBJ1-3	CASSYSGANTIYF	TGTGCCAGCAGTTACTCAGGGGCGAACACCATATATTTT
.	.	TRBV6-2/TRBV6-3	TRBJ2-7	CASSYSVSQSYEQYF	TGTGCCAGCAGTTACTCGGTCTCCCAATCCTACGAGCAGTACTTC
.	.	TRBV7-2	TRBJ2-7	CASSLAPGATYEQYF	TGTGCCAGCAGCTTAGCCCCGGGGGCGACCTACGAGCAGTACTTC
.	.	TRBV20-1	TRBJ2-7	CSASRGKGGYEQYF	TGCAGTGCTAGCCGGGGGAAGGGCGGCTACGAGCAGTACTTC
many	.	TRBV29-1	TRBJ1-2	CSVESAGASYGYTF	TGCAGCGTTGAATCGGCCGGGGCGAGCTATGGCTACACCTTC
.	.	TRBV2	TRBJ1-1	CASSESSRGDTEAFF	TGTGCCAGCAGTGAATCCAGTCGGGGGGACACTGAAGCTTTCTTT
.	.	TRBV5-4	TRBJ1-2	CASSFQGEGGYTF	TGTGCCAGCAGCTTTCAGGGTGAGGGTGGCTACACCTTC